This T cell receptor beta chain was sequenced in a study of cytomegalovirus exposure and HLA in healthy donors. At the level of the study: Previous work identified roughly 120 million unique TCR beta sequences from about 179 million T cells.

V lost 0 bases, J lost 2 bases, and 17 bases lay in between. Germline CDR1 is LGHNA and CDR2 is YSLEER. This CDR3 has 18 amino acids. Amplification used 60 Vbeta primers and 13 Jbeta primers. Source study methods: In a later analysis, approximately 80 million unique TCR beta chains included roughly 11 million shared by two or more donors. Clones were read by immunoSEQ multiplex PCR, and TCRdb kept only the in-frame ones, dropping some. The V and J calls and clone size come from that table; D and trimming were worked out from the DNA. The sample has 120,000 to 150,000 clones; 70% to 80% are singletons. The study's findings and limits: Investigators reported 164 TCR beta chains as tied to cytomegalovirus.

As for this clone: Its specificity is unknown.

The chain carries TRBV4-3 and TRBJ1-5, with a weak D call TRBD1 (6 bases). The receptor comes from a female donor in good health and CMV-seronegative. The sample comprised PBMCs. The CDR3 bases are TGCGCCAGCAGCCAAGATTTGTGGTCGACAGGTGGCAATCAGCCCCAGCATTTT. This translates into CASSQDLWSTGGNQPQHF.